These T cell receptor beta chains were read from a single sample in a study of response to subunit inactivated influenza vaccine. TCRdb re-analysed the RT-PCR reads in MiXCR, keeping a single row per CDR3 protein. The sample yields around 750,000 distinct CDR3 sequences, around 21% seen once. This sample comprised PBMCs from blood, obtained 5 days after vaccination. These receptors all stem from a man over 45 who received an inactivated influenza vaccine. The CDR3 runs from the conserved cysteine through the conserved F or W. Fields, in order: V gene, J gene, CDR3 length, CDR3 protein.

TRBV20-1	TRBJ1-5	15	CSARDLSGSHQPQHF
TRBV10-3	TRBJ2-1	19	CAISDPGLAGALSYNEQFF
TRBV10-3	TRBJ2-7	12	CAINSGSYEQYF
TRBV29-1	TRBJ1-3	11	CSVGGGNTIYF
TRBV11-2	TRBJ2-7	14	CASRAGLGLREQYF
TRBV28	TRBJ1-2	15	CATTPPQVLVYGYTF
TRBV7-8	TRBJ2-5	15	CASSLTAQGVETQYF
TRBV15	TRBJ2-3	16	CATSRRQGRGTDTQYF
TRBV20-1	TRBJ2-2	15	CSGRLAGANTGELFF
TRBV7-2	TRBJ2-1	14	CASSKPGLAGEQFF
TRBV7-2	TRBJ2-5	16	CASSSPDGRLQETQYF
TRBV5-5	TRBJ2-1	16	CASSSPTAPPYNEQFF
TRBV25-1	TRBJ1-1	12	CASTRDSTEAFF
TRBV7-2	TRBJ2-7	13	CASSLKWGHEQYF
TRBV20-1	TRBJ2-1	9	CSAHPEQFF
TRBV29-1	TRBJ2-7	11	CSVVAPKEQYF
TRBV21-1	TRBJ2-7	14	CASSTGRVIDEQYF
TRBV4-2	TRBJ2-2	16	CASSQATGINTGELFF
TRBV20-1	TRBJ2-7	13	CSAPSDSLTEQYF
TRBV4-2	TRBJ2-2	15	CAMGPGTGSNGELFF
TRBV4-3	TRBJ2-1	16	CASSQESSGSLNEQFF
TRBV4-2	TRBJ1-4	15	CASSLDREPNEKLFF
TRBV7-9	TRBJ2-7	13	CASSSTTDWEQYF
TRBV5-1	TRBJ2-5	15	CASSPLETGRGTQYF
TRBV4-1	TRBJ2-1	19	CASSQRSGDLGLARNEQFF
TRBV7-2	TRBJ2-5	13	CASSPFTGETQYF
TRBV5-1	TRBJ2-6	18	CASSLKGIPLVGANVLTF
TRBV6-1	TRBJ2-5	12	CAGGGYQETQYF
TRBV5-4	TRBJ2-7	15	CASSSIGTGAYEQYF
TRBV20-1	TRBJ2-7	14	CSAFRLAGGWEQYF
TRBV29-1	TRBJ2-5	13	CSVETDVQETQYF
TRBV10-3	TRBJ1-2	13	CAISVGVYYGYTF
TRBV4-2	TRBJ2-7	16	CASSQEGSGTDYEQYF
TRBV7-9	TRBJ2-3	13	CASSFLGTDTQYF